A selection of T cell receptor beta chains follows, all from one sample in a study of blood T cell repertoires in COVID-19. Measured with immunoSEQ multiplex PCR; TCRdb has only the in-frame clones, and not every one. The data show 200,000 to 250,000 clones, with 80% to 85% seen just once and roughly 20% held by the top ten. Material: peripheral blood. The receptors here all came from an elderly woman with active or convalescent COVID-19. The CDR3 runs from the conserved cysteine through the conserved F or W. D genes are given only for firm matches. Expanded clones get a size class; other rows say once, few or many, or leave the size out.

d_call: NA
clone_size: NA
v_call: TRBV18
j_call: TRBJ2-7
cdr3_nt: TGTGCCAGCTCCCACCGGGACAGGGTCTTGGGGACTAGCGCCTACGAGCAGTACTTC
cdr3_aa: CASSHRDRVLGTSAYEQYF

d_call: TRBD1
clone_size: NA
v_call: TRBV30
j_call: TRBJ2-3
cdr3_nt: TGTGCCTGGAGTGTAAGACAGGGGGTCGGGGATACGCAGTATTTT
cdr3_aa: CAWSVRQGVGDTQYF

d_call: NA
clone_size: NA
v_call: TRBV20-1
j_call: TRBJ2-3
cdr3_nt: TGCAGCGTCTCGTGGGGCGATACGCAGTATTTT
cdr3_aa: CSVSWGDTQYF

d_call: TRBD1
clone_size: NA
v_call: TRBV9
j_call: TRBJ2-3
cdr3_nt: TGTGCCAGCAGCGTGGGACAGGGGGGTTCAGATACGCAGTATTTT
cdr3_aa: CASSVGQGGSDTQYF

d_call: NA
clone_size: few
v_call: TRBV5-1
j_call: TRBJ2-1
cdr3_nt: TGCGCCAGCAGCTTGGAAGCTACCACCAATGAGCAGTTCTTC
cdr3_aa: CASSLEATTNEQFF

d_call: NA
clone_size: NA
v_call: TRBV20-1
j_call: TRBJ2-2
cdr3_nt: TGCAGTGCTAGTTCTGCGTCGGTCACCGGGGAGCTGTTTTTT
cdr3_aa: CSASSASVTGELFF

d_call: NA
clone_size: NA
v_call: TRBV4-3
j_call: TRBJ2-1
cdr3_nt: TGCGCCAGCAGCCAAGACCTCCGACAGAGATACAATGAGCAGTTCTTC
cdr3_aa: CASSQDLRQRYNEQFF

d_call: NA
clone_size: NA
v_call: TRBV2
j_call: TRBJ2-4
cdr3_nt: TGTGCCAGCAGTGAGACAGGAGTCAAAAACATTCAGTACTTC
cdr3_aa: CASSETGVKNIQYF

d_call: NA
clone_size: NA
v_call: TRBV7-2
j_call: TRBJ2-2
cdr3_nt: TGTGCCAGCAGCTTAGCGACCGGGATGGGGGAGCTGTTTTTT
cdr3_aa: CASSLATGMGELFF

d_call: NA
clone_size: NA
v_call: TRBV6-2/TRBV6-3
j_call: TRBJ1-1
cdr3_nt: TGTGCCAGCAGTTACTCGAAGGGGGAGATGAACACTGAAGCTTTCTTT
cdr3_aa: CASSYSKGEMNTEAFF

d_call: TRBD2
clone_size: few
v_call: TRBV7-2
j_call: TRBJ2-7
cdr3_nt: TGTGCCAGCAGACCTAGCGGGAGAAACTACGAGCAGTACTTC
cdr3_aa: CASRPSGRNYEQYF

d_call: NA
clone_size: NA
v_call: TRBV7-9
j_call: TRBJ2-2
cdr3_nt: TGTGCCAGCAGCCCTCCGGGACAAGGGACGACCGGGGAGCTGTTTTTT
cdr3_aa: CASSPPGQGTTGELFF

d_call: NA
clone_size: NA
v_call: TRBV3-1/TRBV3-2
j_call: TRBJ1-2
cdr3_nt: TGTGCCAGCAGCCCGCAGGGCAATGGCTACACCTTC
cdr3_aa: CASSPQGNGYTF

d_call: NA
clone_size: NA
v_call: TRBV7-3
j_call: TRBJ2-5
cdr3_nt: TGTGCCAGCAGCTTGGCGGGGCCAGAGACCCAGTACTTC
cdr3_aa: CASSLAGPETQYF

d_call: NA
clone_size: few
v_call: TRBV6-6
j_call: TRBJ1-1
cdr3_nt: TGTGCCAGCAGTTACCTGACAATAAACACTGAAGCTTTCTTT
cdr3_aa: CASSYLTINTEAFF

d_call: TRBD2
clone_size: NA
v_call: TRBV7-3
j_call: TRBJ2-5
cdr3_nt: TGTGCCAGCAGCCCCGGGGACATTCGACTAGCGGGAGGGCTAGAGACCCAGTACTTC
cdr3_aa: CASSPGDIRLAGGLETQYF

d_call: TRBD1
clone_size: NA
v_call: TRBV7-2
j_call: TRBJ2-5
cdr3_nt: TGTGCCAGCAGCTTCGACAGGGGTCAAGAGACCCAGTACTTC
cdr3_aa: CASSFDRGQETQYF

d_call: NA
clone_size: NA
v_call: TRBV18
j_call: TRBJ2-3
cdr3_nt: TGTGCCAGCTCACCATCAGGGCTCCCGTACACAGATACGCAGTATTTT
cdr3_aa: CASSPSGLPYTDTQYF

d_call: NA
clone_size: NA
v_call: TRBV28
j_call: TRBJ2-2
cdr3_nt: TGTGCCAGCAGTATCGGATGGCCTGGGGAGACCGGGGAGCTGTTTTTT
cdr3_aa: CASSIGWPGETGELFF

d_call: NA
clone_size: once
v_call: TRBV6-5
j_call: TRBJ1-2
cdr3_nt: TGTGCCAGCAGTTACAACAGGGATTATAACTATGGCTACACCTTC
cdr3_aa: CASSYNRDYNYGYTF

d_call: NA
clone_size: NA
v_call: TRBV6-5
j_call: TRBJ2-7
cdr3_nt: TGTGCCAGCAGGGGGACACAATACGAGCAGTACTTC
cdr3_aa: CASRGTQYEQYF

d_call: TRBD1
clone_size: few
v_call: TRBV18
j_call: TRBJ2-7
cdr3_nt: TGTGCCAGCTCACCGAACAGGGGGCTGGCCTACGAGCAGTACTTC
cdr3_aa: CASSPNRGLAYEQYF

d_call: TRBD2
clone_size: NA
v_call: TRBV10-3
j_call: TRBJ2-7
cdr3_nt: TGTGCCATCAGTGGACTAGCGGGATATGCCTCGTCCTCCTACGAGCAGTACTTC
cdr3_aa: CAISGLAGYASSSYEQYF

d_call: NA
clone_size: NA
v_call: TRBV5-1
j_call: TRBJ1-1
cdr3_nt: TGCGCCAGCAGCCCCATGTGGGGCAGGGAGGCGGCTTTCTTT
cdr3_aa: CASSPMWGREAAFF

d_call: NA
clone_size: NA
v_call: TRBV2
j_call: TRBJ2-7
cdr3_nt: TGTGCCAGCAGCCTAACCTACGAGCAGTACTTC
cdr3_aa: CASSLTYEQYF

d_call: TRBD1
clone_size: NA
v_call: TRBV19
j_call: TRBJ1-2
cdr3_nt: TGTGCCAGTAGTATTAAGCAGGGGGCATGGGGCTACACCTTC
cdr3_aa: CASSIKQGAWGYTF

d_call: TRBD2
clone_size: NA
v_call: TRBV15
j_call: TRBJ2-1
cdr3_nt: TGTGCCACCAGCTTGCGCGGGGGGGCCTACAATGAGCAGTTCTTC
cdr3_aa: CATSLRGGAYNEQFF

d_call: NA
clone_size: once
v_call: TRBV11-3
j_call: TRBJ1-4
cdr3_nt: TGTGCCAGCAGCTTAATGTCGTCGGGAACTAATGAAAAACTGTTTTTT
cdr3_aa: CASSLMSSGTNEKLFF

d_call: TRBD1
clone_size: NA
v_call: TRBV11-3
j_call: TRBJ1-4
cdr3_nt: TGTGCCAGCAGCTTCGGGACAGGGTATAATAATGAAAAACTGTTTTTT
cdr3_aa: CASSFGTGYNNEKLFF

d_call: TRBD1
clone_size: NA
v_call: TRBV6-2/TRBV6-3
j_call: TRBJ2-7
cdr3_nt: TGTGCCAGCAGTTCGACAGGGGGCTCCTACGAGCAGTACTTC
cdr3_aa: CASSSTGGSYEQYF

d_call: NA
clone_size: NA
v_call: TRBV4-3
j_call: TRBJ1-5
cdr3_nt: TGCGCCAGCAGCCAAGATCGGGGATATGGAAGCAATCAGCCCCAGCATTTT
cdr3_aa: CASSQDRGYGSNQPQHF